This T cell receptor (beta chain) was profiled in a study of blood T cell repertoires in COVID-19. Assignment of participants to cohorts was predicated upon participant-reported clinical history. This clone was found once. The CDR3 runs 13 residues. Deletions cut 2 bases from V and 5 bases from J, with 7 bases between. From germline, CDR1 is ENHRY and CDR2 SYGVKD. Original analysis: It was from reference gene primer amplification that nucleated cell counts were estimated. The data were produced by immunoSEQ multiplex PCR, yet TCRdb's version contains in-frame clones alone and is incomplete. Clone size and V and J calls were adopted from that table, with D and trimming inferred from the DNA. The table lists approximately 82,000 clones, around nine tenths of them singletons, with 1.2% in the top ten.

The chain is built from TRBV10-3 and TRBJ1-5, with D unresolved. This receptor was taken from a woman aged 45-65 years with acute COVID-19. The sequenced material came from PBMCs or T cells enriched from blood (not recorded which). CDR3 in DNA: TGTGCCATCAGTGAGCGGAGGGATCAGCCCCAGCATTTT. It specifies CAISERRDQPQHF.